Below are 23 T cell receptor beta chains sequenced from a single sample in a study of CD8 T cells in Susac syndrome. Random hexamers served to reverse transcribe about 0.5 to 1 ug RNA. TCRdb reanalysed the immunoSEQ multiplex PCR reads using MiXCR and keeps one entry per CDR3 protein. The profile shows about 300,000 distinct CDR3 sequences, about 91% of them singletons. Sequencing was performed on CD8+ T cells from PBMCs. The receptors were gathered from a human donor with multiple sclerosis.

This chain links TRBV30 with TRBJ1-1; no firm D call. The CDR3 extends over 14 amino acids. With 2 bases removed from V and 3 bases from J, the gap between germline ends came to 13 bases. In germline, CDR1 is GTSNPN, CDR2 SVGIG (reference sequence). The CDR3: CAWSSWGSDTEAFF. The DNA for the CDR3 is TGTGCCTGGAGTTCATGGGGATCGGACACTGAAGCTTTCTTT.

The chain combines TRBV27 with TRBJ2-7; D is unresolved. CDR1 is MNHEY, CDR2 SMNVEV, per germline (reference sequence). Trimming removed 5 bases from V and 8 bases from J, with 19 bases in between. CDR3 length equals 14 residues. The CDR3 reads CASSHPGSLSQQYF. The CDR3, as DNA: TGTGCCAGCAGTCACCCCGGGTCCCTAAGCCAGCAGTACTTC.

The chain joins TRBV11-1 to TRBJ2-7; unclear D gene. The germline V gene has CDR1 SGHAT and CDR2 FQDESV (reference sequence). This CDR3 is built from 12 residues. Trimming cost V 7 bases and J 3 bases, with 10 bases left between them. CDR3 sequence reads: CASTPADYEQYF. The CDR3 region has the DNA TGTGCCAGCACTCCGGCCGACTACGAGCAGTACTTC.

The chain combines TRBV20-1 with TRBJ1-2; D perhaps matches TRBD1 (6 bases). The CDR3 has 16 residues. V lost 0 bases, J lost 4 bases, and 18 bases lay in between. CDR1 is DFQATT and CDR2 is SNEGSKA in the germline V gene (reference sequence). CDR3 in amino acids: CSARDLATGLSYGYTF. The CDR3, as DNA: TGCAGTGCTAGAGATCTCGCCACAGGGTTAAGCTATGGCTACACCTTC.

V gene TRBV7-8 combines with J gene TRBJ2-3, with D perhaps TRBD1 (7 bases). The V end lost 1 base, the J end lost 2 bases, and 13 bases lay between the germline ends. The CDR3 consists of 16 residues. Germline V gene sequence: CDR1 SGHVS, CDR2 FQNEAQ. In nucleotides, the CDR3 is TGTGCCAGCAGCTTAGTTGCGGGACAGTCCACAGATACGCAGTATTTT. Amino acid sequence: CASSLVAGQSTDTQYF. Full variable domain (outside the CDR3, taken from reference TRBV7-8 and TRBJ2-3): GAGVSQSPRYKVAKRGQDVALRCDPISGHVSLFWYQQALGQGPEFLTYFQNEAQLDKSGLPSDRFFAERPEGSVSTLKIQRTQQEDSAVYLCASSLVAGQSTDTQYFGPGTRLTVL.

The chain employs TRBV6-2 or TRBV6-3 and TRBJ2-3; a weak D match, TRBD2 (6 bases). Germline loops: CDR1 MNHEY, CDR2 SVGEGT. Trimming stripped 0 bases from V and 2 bases from J, with 12 bases between. The length of the CDR3 is 16 residues. The DNA of the CDR3 is TGTGCCAGCAGTTACTCTGGAGGGGCCCTCACAGATACGCAGTATTTT. Protein product: CASSYSGGALTDTQYF.

The chain is built from TRBV7-3 and TRBJ2-1, with D possibly matching TRBD2 (6 bases). The CDR3 length is 15 residues. Trimming stripped 3 bases from V and 9 bases from J, with 18 bases between. The V gene's germline CDR1 is SGHTA and CDR2 FQGTGA. This CDR3 is CASSFYVGSFGEQFF. DNA of the CDR3: TGTGCCAGCAGCTTCTACGTCGGGAGTTTCGGTGAGCAGTTCTTC.

This clonotype was counted once. J is TRBJ2-7 and V is TRBV30, with a weak D call TRBD1 (5 bases). The CDR3 contains 13 residues. The V and J ends lost 0 bases and 3 bases respectively, with 9 bases between them. Germline CDR1 GTSNPN, CDR2 SVGIG (reference sequence). The CDR3 DNA follows: TGTGCCTGGAGTGTCGGAACAGGCTACGAGCAGTACTTC. The encoded protein is CAWSVGTGYEQYF.

The chain joins TRBV2 to TRBJ2-7; D assignment may be TRBD1 or TRBD2 (6 bases each). Germline V gene data show CDR1 as SNHLY and CDR2 as FYNNEI. Trimming pared 0 bases from V and 2 bases from J, leaving 14 bases between. The CDR3 runs to 16 residues. The CDR3 reads CASSEALGGLAYEQYF. The CDR3 nucleotides read TGTGCCAGCAGTGAAGCGCTTGGGGGGCTAGCCTACGAGCAGTACTTC.

This clonotype was seen more than once but under ten times. CDR3 in DNA: TGTGCCAGCAGCGTAGTTGAGGGGTCAGCAGATACGCAGTATTTT. This codes for CASSVVEGSADTQYF. The V gene is TRBV9, the J gene TRBJ2-3; D might be TRBD1 or TRBD2, each matching 5 bases. Germline V lookup: CDR1 SGDLS, CDR2 YYNGEE. CDR3 length equals 15 residues. V lost 0 bases, J lost 4 bases, and 12 bases lay in between.

This clonotype was detected only once. This chain joins TRBV2 and TRBJ2-5; TRBD2 agrees at 10 bases. The V gene's germline CDR1 is SNHLY and CDR2 FYNNEI. The CDR3 covers 15 residues. The ends lost 6 bases at V and 5 bases at J; junction bases unmatched: 9. The CDR3 nucleotides are TGTGCCAGCAGGGCGGCTAGCGGGAGTTGGGAGACCCAGTACTTC. Amino acids: CASRAASGSWETQYF.

V gene TRBV7-2 combines with J gene TRBJ1-5; TRBD1 matches 8 bases. Per the germline V gene, CDR1 is SGHTA and CDR2 is FQGNSA. The length of the CDR3 is 18 residues. V shed 5 bases, J shed 0 bases, and the junction held 12 bases outside the gene matches. CDR3 sequence: CASSRGDRGSYSNQPQHF. CDR3 sequence (DNA): TGTGCCAGCAGCCGTGGAGACAGGGGCTCGTATAGCAATCAGCCCCAGCATTTT. Full variable domain (rest looked up from reference TRBV7-2 and TRBJ1-5): GAGVSQSPSNKVTEKGKDVELRCDPISGHTALYWYRQSLGQGLEFLIYFQGNSAPDKSGLPSDRFSAERTGGSVSTLTIQRTQQEDSAVYLCASSRGDRGSYSNQPQHFGDGTRLSIL.

The chain is built from TRBV9 and TRBJ2-1; 9 nucleotides align to TRBD2. V was pared by 0 bases and J by 8 bases, with 9 bases of the junction left unmatched. The CDR3 is 16 amino acids. Germline V gives CDR1 SGDLS, CDR2 YYNGEE. CDR3 sequence reads: CASSVGGTSIGDEQFF. CDR3 in DNA: TGTGCCAGCAGCGTAGGCGGGACTAGCATTGGAGATGAGCAGTTCTTC.

The chain employs TRBV6-2 or TRBV6-3 and TRBJ2-5, with D hard to call. This CDR3 has 15 amino acids. V lost 8 bases and J 5 bases, leaving 21 bases between the germline ends. CDR1 is MNHEY and CDR2 is SVGEGT in the germline V gene. CDR3 amino acids: CASRPPPRSVETQYF. The DNA for the CDR3 is TGTGCCAGCCGACCCCCGCCTAGATCGGTGGAGACCCAGTACTTC.

This clonotype was seen only once. The V and J genes are TRBV28 and TRBJ2-5; TRBD2 matches at 14 bases. In germline, CDR1 is MDHEN, CDR2 SYDVKM. Losses at the gene ends were 5 bases for V and 5 bases for J; bases not matched to a gene: 7. The CDR3 runs 16 residues. CDR3 sequence (DNA): TGTGCCAGCAGTCCGGCGACTAGCGGGGGGGTGGAGACCCAGTACTTC. Its translation is CASSPATSGGVETQYF.

Points on this clonotype: At one boundary the junction diverges from the germline segment, which might be a read error. The chain carries TRBV12-3 or TRBV12-4 and TRBJ1-1; D might be TRBD1 (6 bases). The CDR3 loop spans 13 amino acids. The CDR3 DNA reads as TGTGCCGGGCACAGGGCCGAAGACACTGAAGCCTTCTTT. This encodes CAGHRAEDTEAFF.

This chain joins TRBV9 and TRBJ2-7; TRBD1 is a possible D gene (6 bases). Germline assignment: CDR1 SGDLS and CDR2 YYNGEE. The ends were cut back, 8 bases at V and 5 bases at J, with 11 bases in the middle. The CDR3 sequence is 11 residues long. Here the CDR3 reads CASSRDNEQYF. The DNA for the CDR3 is TGTGCCAGTTCCCGGGACAACGAGCAGTACTTC.

The rearrangement joins TRBV14 to TRBJ1-4; 7 bases are a match to TRBD1. V dropped 0 bases and J dropped 13; count of bases not matched to a gene: 11. The CDR3 is made up of 15 amino acids. The germline V gene has CDR1 SGHDN and CDR2 FVKESK. The CDR3 is CASSQELGAGGRLFF. CDR3 sequence (DNA): TGTGCCAGCAGCCAAGAACTAGGGGCAGGGGGGAGACTGTTTTTT.

V usage is TRBV9 and J usage is TRBJ2-1; 9 bases are a match to TRBD2. V was clipped by 4 bases and J by 4 bases; unmatched bases: 9. The CDR3 runs 16 residues. Germline-derived CDR1 and CDR2 are SGDLS and YYNGEE. The CDR3 nucleotides are TGTGCCAGCAGCCTAGGGGGGACTAGCCATTACAATGAGCAGTTCTTC. Protein: CASSLGGTSHYNEQFF.

This chain uses TRBV9 with TRBJ1-1; D is perhaps TRBD1 (6 bases). CDR3 length equals 16 residues. Germline lookup yields CDR1 SGDLS and CDR2 YYNGEE. V was pared by 3 bases and J by 0 bases, with 15 bases between. CDR3 bases: TGTGCCAGCAGCGGGGGGGCCAAGGAAATGAACACTGAAGCTTTCTTT. Its translation: CASSGGAKEMNTEAFF.

The chain carries TRBV27 and TRBJ2-1; 12 nucleotides line up with TRBD1. The CDR3 contains 17 residues. With 3 bases clipped from V and 4 bases from J, the junction kept 7 bases outside the gene matches. Germline-derived CDR1 and CDR2 are MNHEY and SMNVEV (reference sequence). CDR3 nucleotides: TGTGCCAGCAGTTTGGGGACAGGGGGCGCGGGTTACAATGAGCAGTTCTTC. The encoded protein is CASSLGTGGAGYNEQFF.

This clonotype came up once. The genes are TRBV5-1 and TRBJ2-2, with 9 bases matching TRBD2. V lost 2 bases, J lost 7 bases, and 15 bases stayed unmatched. This CDR3 has 18 residues. CDR1 and CDR2 (germline): SGHRS, YFSETQ. CDR3 amino acids: CASSFAASGDEMDGELFF. As DNA, the CDR3 is TGCGCCAGCAGCTTCGCTGCTAGCGGGGATGAAATGGACGGGGAGCTGTTTTTT.

The rearrangement uses TRBV20-1 and TRBJ2-2, with D perhaps matching TRBD1 or TRBD2 (7 bases each). Germline loops: CDR1 DFQATT, CDR2 SNEGSKA (reference sequence). V was shortened by 5 bases and J by 0 bases, with 16 bases between the two germline ends. This CDR3 has 16 amino acids. The CDR3 DNA is TGCAGTGCTTACTCAGGGGGGGAGGCGAACACCGGGGAGCTGTTTTTT. This translates into CSAYSGGEANTGELFF.